This T cell receptor (beta chain) was obtained from a study of blood T cell repertoires in COVID-19. About the research overall: Recovered participants had two consecutive negative NP/OP PCR tests, healthcare professional clearance, or symptom resolution. Collection of acute and convalescent COVID-19 samples took place in the United States, Italy and Spain.

Sequencing used immunoSEQ multiplex PCR; TCRdb keeps in-frame clones, though not all of them. Among some 200,000 clones, 87% were seen once, and the ten largest hold more than 7%. Allocation to cohorts depended on clinical history reported by the participants. This CDR3 is built from 14 residues. V shed 4 bases and J 6 bases; nucleotides not matched to a gene: 5. From germline, CDR1 is MNHEY and CDR2 SVGAGI. Sequencing used PBMCs or T cells enriched from blood (not recorded which). The clonotype comes from a man under 40 in a cohort exposed to, infected with or recovered from COVID-19 (not recorded which). The chain employs TRBV6-5 and TRBJ2-2, with 7 bases matching TRBD1. The CDR3 region is CASSSHTGAGELFF. CDR3 nucleotide sequence: TGTGCCAGCAGTTCACACACAGGGGCCGGGGAGCTGTTTTTT.